The TCR beta chain described here comes from a study of CD8 T cells in Susac syndrome. Germline V lookup: CDR1 SGHTA, CDR2 FQGTGA. The V end was cut by 2 bases, the J end by 6 bases, with 9 bases between. The CDR3 is made up of 13 amino acids. The authors carried out high-throughput sequencing of TCR beta. They applied it to CD8+ and CD4+ T cells obtained from blood. While CD8+ and CD4+ T cells were isolated negatively, TEMRA cells were enriched by FACS. Roughly 0.45 to 1 ug RNA was reverse transcribed with random hexamers. Amplification of TCR beta CDR3 used immunoSEQ multiplex PCR across 54 Vbeta and 13 Jbeta. A single record per CDR3 protein comes from TCRdb applying MiXCR to the immunoSEQ multiplex PCR reads. The sample consists of around 56,000 distinct CDR3 sequences, 90% to 95% of them appearing once.

The source material was CD8+ T cells from PBMCs. The chain employs TRBV7-3 and TRBJ2-3; perhaps TRBD2 as D (7 bases). The receptor was isolated from a human donor in good health. This CDR3 is CASSLWGGDTQYF. The CDR3, as DNA: TGTGCCAGCAGCTTATGGGGGGGCGATACGCAGTATTTT. The variable domain in full, with the rest retrieved from reference TRBV7-3 and TRBJ2-3, is GAGVSQTPSNKVTEKGKYVELRCDPISGHTALYWYRQSLGQGPEFLIYFQGTGAADDSGLPNDRFFAVRPEGSVSTLKIQRTERGDSAVYLCASSLWGGDTQYFGPGTRLTVL.